Listed below are T cell receptor beta chains from one sample, sequenced in a study of PD-L1 blockade in urothelial cancer. Clones were read by immunoSEQ multiplex PCR, and TCRdb kept only the in-frame ones, dropping some. The sample has tens of thousands of clones; nearly 90% are singletons. The sequencing used PBMCs, collected around atezolizumab (anti-PD-L1) treatment. Source of these receptors: a man aged 60 to 75 with urothelial cancer. CDR3s include the opening cysteine and the closing phenylalanine or tryptophan. A D gene is named only where the DNA matches it firmly. Only some rows state a clone size, as once, few, many or a class for expanded clones.

TRBD2	TRBV6-6	TRBJ2-3	NA	CASSYIAGNTDTQYF	TGTGCCAGCAGTTATATAGCGGGAAACACAGATACGCAGTATTTT
NA	TRBV28	TRBJ1-3	NA	CASSLLQSGNTIYF	TGTGCCAGCAGTTTATTACAGAGTGGAAACACCATATATTTT
NA	TRBV2	TRBJ1-2	NA	CAGTGGAEDYGYTF	TGTGCCGGAACGGGGGGGGCAGAGGACTATGGCTACACCTTC
NA	TRBV19	TRBJ2-7	NA	CASSISRSYEQYF	TGTGCCAGTAGTATTTCCAGGTCCTACGAGCAGTACTTC
TRBD2	TRBV11-2	TRBJ2-1	NA	CASSPWGGGAYNEQFF	TGTGCCAGCAGCCCGTGGGGGGGAGGGGCCTACAATGAGCAGTTCTTC
TRBD2	TRBV5-1	TRBJ2-1	NA	CASSLVTSGGYNEQFF	TGCGCCAGCAGCTTGGTCACTAGCGGGGGCTACAATGAGCAGTTCTTC
TRBD2	TRBV29-1	TRBJ2-3	NA	CSVAGGSEFQYF	TGCAGCGTTGCGGGCGGGAGTGAATTTCAGTATTTT
TRBD1	TRBV5-1	TRBJ1-6	NA	CASRPDRDSPLHF	TGCGCCAGCAGACCGGACAGGGATTCACCCCTCCACTTT
NA	TRBV6-5	TRBJ1-1	NA	CASSQTILNTEAFF	TGTGCCAGCAGTCAGACTATTCTGAACACTGAAGCTTTCTTT
NA	TRBV30	TRBJ2-5	NA	CAWSPGAGGETQYF	TGTGCCTGGAGTCCCGGGGCAGGGGGGGAGACCCAGTACTTC
NA	TRBV10-3	TRBJ2-7	NA	CAIGGMSYEQYF	TGTGCCATCGGCGGGATGTCCTACGAGCAGTACTTC
TRBD1	TRBV7-9	TRBJ1-1	few	CASSTRTGSVRDTEAFF	TGTGCCAGCAGCACTAGGACAGGGTCTGTGAGGGACACTGAAGCTTTCTTT
NA	TRBV5-4	TRBJ1-2	NA	CASSPEKSLMGGYTF	TGTGCCAGCAGCCCTGAGAAGAGCCTGATGGGCGGCTACACCTTC
NA	TRBV29-1	TRBJ1-1	few	CSVASGALNTEAFF	TGCAGCGTGGCCTCAGGGGCCTTGAACACTGAAGCTTTCTTT
NA	TRBV4-2	TRBJ2-5	NA	CASSRHSSDQETQYF	TGTGCCAGCAGCCGCCACTCTAGCGACCAAGAGACCCAGTACTTC
TRBD1	TRBV29-1	TRBJ2-3	NA	CSGTGASTDTQYF	TGCAGCGGGACAGGGGCTAGCACAGATACGCAGTATTTT
TRBD1	TRBV6-6	TRBJ2-7	NA	CASSYQVTGGSNEQYF	TGTGCCAGCAGTTACCAAGTGACAGGGGGCTCGAACGAGCAGTACTTC
TRBD2	TRBV7-2	TRBJ2-3	NA	CASSYTSGGMQYF	TGTGCCAGCAGTTACACTAGCGGGGGTATGCAGTATTTT
TRBD2	TRBV6-6	TRBJ2-1	NA	CASRTIAGSSYNEQFF	TGTGCCAGCAGGACTATAGCGGGGAGCTCCTACAATGAGCAGTTCTTC
TRBD2	TRBV7-2	TRBJ2-5	NA	CASRQASGGTQYF	TGTGCCAGCAGACAAGCTAGCGGGGGGACCCAGTACTTC
NA	TRBV4-1	TRBJ2-1	NA	CASRGGNEQFF	TGCGCCAGCCGAGGGGGTAATGAGCAGTTCTTC
TRBD2	TRBV4-1	TRBJ2-3	NA	CASSQVGLRTDTQYF	TGCGCCAGCAGCCAAGTGGGACTACGTACAGATACGCAGTATTTT
NA	TRBV2	TRBJ2-5	NA	CASSRSGQETQYF	TGTGCCAGCAGCCGATCCGGCCAAGAGACCCAGTACTTC
NA	TRBV15	TRBJ2-5	NA	CATSSAGGSVTQYF	TGTGCCACCAGCAGCGCAGGGGGGTCGGTGACCCAGTACTTC
NA	TRBV5-6	TRBJ1-2	NA	CASSPRGYTF	TGTGCCAGCAGCCCGCGCGGCTACACCTTC
NA	TRBV5-6	TRBJ1-2	NA	CASSLNRDYGYTF	TGTGCCAGCAGCTTGAACAGGGACTATGGCTACACCTTC
TRBD2	TRBV7-2	TRBJ2-1	NA	CASSRTSGLTYNEQFF	TGTGCCAGCAGCAGGACTAGCGGGCTTACCTACAATGAGCAGTTCTTC
TRBD2	TRBV7-2	TRBJ2-5	NA	CASSLVALAGGRETQYF	TGTGCCAGCAGCTTAGTTGCACTAGCGGGAGGGCGGGAGACCCAGTACTTC
NA	TRBV6-6	TRBJ2-3	NA	CASALGGGLTDTQYF	TGTGCCAGCGCTTTAGGAGGGGGCCTGACAGATACGCAGTATTTT
TRBD2	TRBV23-1	TRBJ2-2	NA	CASSRGAGGTGELFF	TGCGCCAGCAGTCGAGGAGCGGGAGGAACCGGGGAGCTGTTTTTT
TRBD1	TRBV28	TRBJ2-3	once	CASSLSRGLGDTQYF	TGTGCCAGCAGTTTATCCAGGGGGCTTGGAGATACGCAGTATTTT
NA	TRBV2	TRBJ1-5	NA	CASSDKQGDQPQHF	TGTGCCAGCAGTGATAAACAGGGTGATCAGCCCCAGCATTTT
NA	TRBV29-1	TRBJ1-1	NA	CSAAANPNTEAFF	TGCAGCGCCGCGGCCAACCCGAACACTGAAGCTTTCTTT
NA	TRBV5-4	TRBJ2-7	NA	CASHPRDTAYEQYF	TGTGCCAGTCACCCCCGGGACACAGCCTACGAGCAGTACTTC
NA	TRBV28	TRBJ2-7	NA	CASSFKEGEQYF	TGTGCCAGCAGTTTCAAAGAGGGTGAGCAGTACTTC
NA	TRBV28	TRBJ2-3	NA	CASSFGSTDTQYF	TGTGCCAGCAGTTTCGGGTCCACAGATACGCAGTATTTT
NA	TRBV1	TRBJ2-5	NA	CTSITSRQGRGETQYF	TGCACCAGCATCACGTCGCGACAGGGTAGAGGAGAGACCCAGTACTTC
TRBD1	TRBV19	TRBJ2-3	NA	CATSRGQGTDTQYF	TGTGCCACCTCAAGGGGACAGGGCACAGATACGCAGTATTTT
TRBD1	TRBV7-3	TRBJ2-5	few	CASSLDRGATQYF	TGTGCCAGCAGCCTCGACAGGGGGGCGACCCAGTACTTC
TRBD2	TRBV18	TRBJ2-1	NA	CASSPGLAGDNEQFF	TGTGCCAGCTCACCCGGACTAGCGGGGGACAATGAGCAGTTCTTC
TRBD1	TRBV11-2	TRBJ1-6	NA	CASSIRTGGKDSPLHF	TGTGCCAGCAGCATTAGGACAGGGGGTAAGGATTCACCCCTCCACTTT
TRBD1	TRBV30	TRBJ2-7	NA	CASTHGQGFLRPYEQYF	TGTGCCTCTACCCACGGACAGGGATTTCTTCGGCCCTACGAGCAGTACTTC
TRBD2	TRBV5-1	TRBJ2-1	once	CASSLASGGAGRNEQFF	TGCGCCAGCAGCTTGGCTAGCGGGGGGGCTGGGCGCAATGAGCAGTTCTTC
TRBD2	TRBV19	TRBJ2-5	NA	CASSIDSGGGETQYF	TGTGCCAGTAGTATTGACTCGGGAGGAGGAGAGACCCAGTACTTC
TRBD2	TRBV19	TRBJ2-1	NA	CASSPDPGTSHYNEQFF	TGTGCCAGTAGCCCTGACCCCGGGACTAGCCACTACAATGAGCAGTTCTTC
TRBD1	TRBV6-1	TRBJ2-5	NA	CASREQGASETQYF	TGTGCCAGCAGGGAACAGGGGGCATCAGAGACCCAGTACTTC
NA	TRBV28	TRBJ2-5	NA	CASSSPLRETQYF	TGTGCCAGCAGTTCCCCCCTCAGAGAGACCCAGTACTTC
NA	TRBV10-1	TRBJ2-2	NA	CASSERTTTGELFF	TGCGCCAGCAGTGAGAGGACAACCACCGGGGAGCTGTTTTTT
TRBD1	TRBV5-1	TRBJ1-4	NA	CASSLGQGAANEKLFF	TGCGCCAGCAGCTTGGGACAGGGGGCGGCTAATGAAAAACTGTTTTTT
NA	TRBV5-1	TRBJ2-3	NA	CASSLQRASADTQYF	TGCGCCAGCAGCTTGCAGAGGGCTAGCGCGGATACGCAGTATTTT
NA	TRBV9	TRBJ1-5	NA	CASSPAPQGDQPQHF	TGTGCCAGCAGCCCAGCCCCGCAGGGTGACCAGCCCCAGCATTTT
NA	TRBV5-1	TRBJ1-3	NA	CASSLSVGSGNTIYF	TGCGCCAGCAGCTTGTCGGTCGGCTCTGGAAACACCATATATTTT
NA	TRBV9	TRBJ2-7	NA	CASSPRPTGEQYF	TGTGCCAGCAGCCCCCGCCCGACGGGAGAGCAGTACTTC
TRBD1	TRBV28	TRBJ2-5	once	CASSSPGTGGRETQYF	TGTGCCAGCAGTTCCCCTGGGACAGGGGGCAGGGAGACCCAGTACTTC